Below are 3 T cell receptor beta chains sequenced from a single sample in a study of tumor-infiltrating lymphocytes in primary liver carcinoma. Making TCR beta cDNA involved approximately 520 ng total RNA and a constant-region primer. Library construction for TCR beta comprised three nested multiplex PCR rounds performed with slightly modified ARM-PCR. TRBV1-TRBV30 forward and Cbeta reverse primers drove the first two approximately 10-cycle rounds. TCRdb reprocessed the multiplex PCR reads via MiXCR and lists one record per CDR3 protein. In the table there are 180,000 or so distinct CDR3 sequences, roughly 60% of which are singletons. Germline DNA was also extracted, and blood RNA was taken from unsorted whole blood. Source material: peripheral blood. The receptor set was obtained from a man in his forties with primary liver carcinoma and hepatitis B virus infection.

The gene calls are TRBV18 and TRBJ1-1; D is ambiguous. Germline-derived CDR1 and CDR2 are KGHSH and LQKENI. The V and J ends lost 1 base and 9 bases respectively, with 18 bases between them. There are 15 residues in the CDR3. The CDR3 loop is CASSPLETGPRQAFF. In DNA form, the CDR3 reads TGTGCCAGCTCACCACTCGAGACTGGGCCCAGACAAGCTTTCTTT.

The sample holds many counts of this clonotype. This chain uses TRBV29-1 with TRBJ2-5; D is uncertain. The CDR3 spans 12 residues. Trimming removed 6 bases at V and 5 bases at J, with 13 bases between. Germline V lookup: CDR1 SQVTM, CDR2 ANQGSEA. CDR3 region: CSVDRTGETQYF. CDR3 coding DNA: TGCAGCGTGGATAGAACCGGGGAGACCCAGTACTTC.

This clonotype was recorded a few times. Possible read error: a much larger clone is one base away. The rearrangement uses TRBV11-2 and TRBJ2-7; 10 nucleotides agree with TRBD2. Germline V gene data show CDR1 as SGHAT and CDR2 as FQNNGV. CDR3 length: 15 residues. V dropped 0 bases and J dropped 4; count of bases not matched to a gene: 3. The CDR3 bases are TGTGCCAGCAGCTTAGACCTAGCGGGAGATTACGAGCAGTACTTC. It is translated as CASSLDLAGDYEQYF.